This entry lists 2 T cell receptor beta chains sequenced from one sample in a study of Ad26.COV2.S vaccination and SARS-CoV-2 variants. The treatment was: 15 to 20 received Ad26.COV2.S at low or high dose, single or two shots; a few received placebo; per-sample allocation not given. Day 63 after the first injection of vaccine or placebo was the sampling time. Sequenced by immunoSEQ multiplex PCR; TCRdb stores in-frame clones only, minus some. In the table there are 320,000 or so clones, about 90% of which are singletons. This sample comprised peripheral blood, obtained in a trial of Ad26.COV2.S vaccine versus placebo. These receptors originate from a person between 18 and 59 years old who received the Ad26.COV2.S COVID-19 vaccine or a placebo.

The chain joins TRBV28 to TRBJ2-7; 9 nucleotides agree with TRBD1. Germline assignment: CDR1 MDHEN and CDR2 SYDVKM. The CDR3 sequence is 14 residues long. With 5 bases clipped from V and 7 bases from J, the junction kept 9 bases outside the gene matches. The CDR3 region is CASSPSGTGSEQYV. The CDR3 coding sequence is TGTGCCAGCAGTCCCTCAGGGACAGGGTCAGAGCAGTACGTC.

The chain carries TRBV4-1 and TRBJ2-1; no clear D gene. The V end lost 1 base, the J end lost 12 bases, and 10 bases lay between the germline ends. CDR3 length equals 12 residues. Germline assignment: CDR1 MGHRA and CDR2 YSYEKL. CDR3 sequence: CASSQVERPQFF. CDR3 nucleotide sequence: TGCGCCAGCAGCCAAGTAGAGCGCCCGCAGTTCTTC.